The rows below give T cell receptor beta chains drawn from one sample of a study of T-cell reconstitution after alpha-beta-depleted transplantation in children. A single record per CDR3 protein comes from TCRdb applying MiXCR to the PCR reads. The repertoire holds nearly 550,000 distinct CDR3 sequences, with about 17% as singletons. Specimen: PBMCs from the stem cell graft donor, collected from the stem cell graft. These receptors were obtained from a human donor who donated a stem cell graft to a child with acute lymphoblastic leukemia. Both conserved end residues are part of each CDR3. Fields, in order: clone size, D gene, V gene, J gene, CDR3 protein, CDR3 DNA. D genes are given only for firm matches. Clone sizes are given selectively: once, few, many, or a class where the clone is expanded.

abundance: many
d_gene: -
v_gene: TRBV12-3/TRBV12-4
j_gene: TRBJ2-7
CDR3aa: CASSLKESSYEQYF
CDR3nt: TGTGCCAGCAGTTTGAAGGAAAGCTCCTACGAGCAGTACTTC

abundance: -
d_gene: -
v_gene: TRBV5-1
j_gene: TRBJ2-1
CDR3aa: CASSLGRQPYSYNEQFF
CDR3nt: TGCGCCAGCAGCTTGGGGCGTCAGCCCTACTCCTACAATGAGCAGTTCTTC

abundance: -
d_gene: -
v_gene: TRBV5-1
j_gene: TRBJ2-7
CDR3aa: CAIQTTSSYEQYF
CDR3nt: TGCGCCATTCAGACGACTAGCTCCTACGAGCAGTACTTC

abundance: many
d_gene: -
v_gene: TRBV29-1
j_gene: TRBJ2-1
CDR3aa: CSVVPYNEQFF
CDR3nt: TGCAGCGTTGTTCCCTACAATGAGCAGTTCTTC

abundance: -
d_gene: -
v_gene: TRBV29-1
j_gene: TRBJ2-5
CDR3aa: CSAVAERSAQETQYF
CDR3nt: TGCAGCGCCGTGGCCGAGCGATCGGCCCAAGAGACCCAGTACTTC

abundance: -
d_gene: -
v_gene: TRBV12-3/TRBV12-4
j_gene: TRBJ1-2
CDR3aa: CASSPRSWEGYTF
CDR3nt: TGTGCCAGCAGTCCTCGGTCCTGGGAGGGCTACACCTTC

abundance: few
d_gene: -
v_gene: TRBV11-2
j_gene: TRBJ2-1
CDR3aa: CASSSGFLEQFF
CDR3nt: TGTGCCAGCAGCTCCGGATTCCTGGAGCAGTTCTTC

abundance: -
d_gene: TRBD2
v_gene: TRBV4-1
j_gene: TRBJ2-7
CDR3aa: CASSQGTAGDHHEQYF
CDR3nt: TGCGCCAGCAGCCAAGGTACAGCGGGAGACCACCACGAGCAGTACTTC

abundance: many
d_gene: -
v_gene: TRBV12-3/TRBV12-4
j_gene: TRBJ1-4
CDR3aa: CASRRDRIRREKLFF
CDR3nt: TGTGCCAGCAGGCGAGACCGAATCCGAAGGGAAAAACTGTTTTTT

abundance: few
d_gene: -
v_gene: TRBV29-1
j_gene: TRBJ1-2
CDR3aa: CTTGEFYGYTF
CDR3nt: TGCACGACAGGCGAATTCTATGGCTACACCTTC

abundance: few
d_gene: -
v_gene: TRBV4-1
j_gene: TRBJ2-2
CDR3aa: CASSSVSKNTGELFF
CDR3nt: TGCGCCAGCAGCTCGGTTTCCAAGAACACCGGGGAGCTGTTTTTT

abundance: few
d_gene: TRBD2
v_gene: TRBV5-1
j_gene: TRBJ2-1
CDR3aa: CVSSLGASGSFNEQFF
CDR3nt: TGCGTCAGCAGCTTGGGAGCTAGCGGGAGTTTCAATGAGCAGTTCTTC

abundance: -
d_gene: TRBD1
v_gene: TRBV7-9
j_gene: TRBJ2-3
CDR3aa: CASSLASGTETDTQYF
CDR3nt: TGTGCCAGCAGCTTAGCCTCCGGGACAGAGACAGATACGCAGTATTTT

abundance: -
d_gene: -
v_gene: TRBV19
j_gene: TRBJ2-4
CDR3aa: CASSIDLWSRVGVGNIQYF
CDR3nt: TGTGCCAGTAGTATAGATCTATGGTCTCGTGTGGGAGTTGGAAACATTCAGTACTTC

abundance: few
d_gene: TRBD1
v_gene: TRBV6-5
j_gene: TRBJ1-2
CDR3aa: CASSYPGQGTYGYTF
CDR3nt: TGTGCCAGCAGTTACCCGGGACAGGGCACCTATGGCTACACCTTC

abundance: few
d_gene: -
v_gene: TRBV5-1
j_gene: TRBJ2-7
CDR3aa: CASSLAETAYEQYF
CDR3nt: TGCGCCAGCAGCTTGGCCGAGACAGCCTACGAGCAGTACTTC

abundance: -
d_gene: -
v_gene: TRBV4-1
j_gene: TRBJ1-5
CDR3aa: CASSITGSWQPQHF
CDR3nt: TGCGCCAGCAGCATTACAGGGTCCTGGCAGCCCCAGCATTTT

abundance: -
d_gene: -
v_gene: TRBV27
j_gene: TRBJ2-7
CDR3aa: CASSDQGSPYEQYF
CDR3nt: TGTGCCAGCAGCGATCAGGGGTCACCCTACGAGCAGTACTTC

abundance: few
d_gene: -
v_gene: TRBV5-1
j_gene: TRBJ1-1
CDR3aa: CASSLINAGTEAFF
CDR3nt: TGCGCCAGCAGCTTAATTAACGCAGGCACTGAAGCTTTCTTT

abundance: -
d_gene: -
v_gene: TRBV5-1
j_gene: TRBJ2-3
CDR3aa: CASSKADTYTDTQYF
CDR3nt: TGCGCCAGCAGCAAGGCGGACACGTACACAGATACGCAGTATTTT

abundance: -
d_gene: -
v_gene: TRBV20-1
j_gene: TRBJ2-2
CDR3aa: CSASGPGELFF
CDR3nt: TGCAGTGCTAGTGGGCCGGGGGAGCTGTTTTTT

abundance: -
d_gene: TRBD2
v_gene: TRBV4-1
j_gene: TRBJ2-5
CDR3aa: CASSHLGREDQETQYF
CDR3nt: TGCGCCAGCAGCCACCTGGGCCGGGAGGACCAAGAGACCCAGTACTTC

abundance: few
d_gene: -
v_gene: TRBV12-3/TRBV12-4
j_gene: TRBJ2-7
CDR3aa: CASSLGPGYEQYF
CDR3nt: TGTGCCAGCTCCCTGGGGCCGGGATACGAGCAGTACTTC